The next 5 T cell receptor beta chains were all read from a single sample in a study of blood T cell repertoires in COVID-19. Libraries were prepared by immunoSEQ multiplex PCR; TCRdb keeps only in-frame clonotypes and omits some of them. The data show around 300,000 clones, 85% to 90% seen once. Material: peripheral blood. The receptors shown here come from a woman aged 25-40 years with COVID-19, enrolled during active disease.

The CDR3 is CAWKQGYSNQPQHF. DNA of the CDR3: TGTGCCTGGAAACAGGGGTACAGCAATCAGCCCCAGCATTTT. The rearrangement uses TRBV30 and TRBJ1-5; 7 positions agree with TRBD1. Looked up from germline, CDR1 is GTSNPN and CDR2 is SVGIG (reference sequence). The CDR3 length is 14 residues. Losses at the gene ends were 4 bases for V and 1 base for J; bases not matched to a gene: 4.

The J gene is TRBJ2-5, the V gene TRBV29-1; possibly TRBD2 for D (6 bases). This CDR3 contains 13 residues. The germline gives CDR1 SQVTM, CDR2 ANQGSEA. The germline V and J ends were trimmed by 7 bases and 5 bases, with 17 bases remaining between them. CDR3 nucleotides: TGCAGCGGGATAGCGGCCTCTGGGGAGACCCAGTACTTC. Protein: CSGIAASGETQYF. Drawing the rest from reference TRBV29-1 and TRBJ2-5, the complete variable domain is SAVISQKPSRDICQRGTSLTIQCQVDSQVTMMFWYRQQPGQSLTLIATANQGSEATYESGFVIDKFPISRPNLTFSTLTVSNMSPEDSSIYLCSGIAASGETQYFGPGTRLLVL.

The chain recombines TRBV5-6 with TRBJ1-2; 9 bases are shared with TRBD1. The junction had 9 bases not matched to a gene; V was cut back by 7 bases and J by 11 bases. CDR1 SGHDT and CDR2 YYEEEE come from the germline V gene. The CDR3 has 12 residues. The CDR3 DNA sequence: TGTGCCAGCGGTTCCGGGACAGGGCCTTACACCTTC. Its translation: CASGSGTGPYTF.

The V call is TRBV6-1, the J call TRBJ2-7, with 8 bases that match TRBD2. Germline-derived CDR1 and CDR2 are MNHNS and SASEGT. V lost 3 bases to trimming and J lost 3 bases; unmatched junction nucleotides: 4. This CDR3 comprises 14 residues. CDR3: CASSDNGRVYEQYF. The CDR3 DNA follows: TGTGCCAGCAGTGACAACGGGAGGGTCTACGAGCAGTACTTC.

The gene calls are TRBV7-9 and TRBJ2-7, with a possible D match to TRBD2 (5 bases). The V and J ends lost 1 base and 4 bases respectively, with 8 bases between them. The CDR3 totals 13 residues. Per germline, CDR1 SEHNR and CDR2 FQNEAQ (reference sequence). The CDR3 bases are TGTGCCAGCAGCTTAGAACGGGATTACGAGCAGTACTTC. Its protein product is CASSLERDYEQYF.